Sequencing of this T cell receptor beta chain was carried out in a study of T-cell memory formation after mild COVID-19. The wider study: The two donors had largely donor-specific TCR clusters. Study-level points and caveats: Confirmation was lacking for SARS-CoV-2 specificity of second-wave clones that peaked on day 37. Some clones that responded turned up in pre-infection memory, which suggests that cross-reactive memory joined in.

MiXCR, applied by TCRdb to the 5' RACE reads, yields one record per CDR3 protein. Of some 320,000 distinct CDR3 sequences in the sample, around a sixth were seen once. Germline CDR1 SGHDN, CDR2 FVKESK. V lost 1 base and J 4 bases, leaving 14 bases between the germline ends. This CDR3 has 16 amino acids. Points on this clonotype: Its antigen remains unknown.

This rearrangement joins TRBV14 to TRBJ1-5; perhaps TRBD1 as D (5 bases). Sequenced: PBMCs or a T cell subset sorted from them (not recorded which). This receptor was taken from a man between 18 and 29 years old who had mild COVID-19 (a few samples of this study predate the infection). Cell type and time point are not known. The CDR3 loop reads CASSQVWQGLNQPQHF. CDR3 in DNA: TGTGCCAGCAGCCAAGTTTGGCAGGGACTTAATCAGCCCCAGCATTTT.